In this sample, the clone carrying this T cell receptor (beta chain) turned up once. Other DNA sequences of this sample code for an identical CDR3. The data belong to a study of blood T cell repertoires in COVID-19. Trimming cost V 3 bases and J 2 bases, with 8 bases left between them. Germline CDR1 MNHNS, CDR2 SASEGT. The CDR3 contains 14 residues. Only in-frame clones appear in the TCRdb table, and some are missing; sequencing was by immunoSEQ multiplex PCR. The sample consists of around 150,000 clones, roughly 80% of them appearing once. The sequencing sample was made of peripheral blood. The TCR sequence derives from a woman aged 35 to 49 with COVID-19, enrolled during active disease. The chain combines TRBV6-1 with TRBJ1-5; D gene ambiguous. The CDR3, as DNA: TGTGCCAGCAGTGATGGGAGGGGCAATCAGCCCCAGCATTTT. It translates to CASSDGRGNQPQHF.